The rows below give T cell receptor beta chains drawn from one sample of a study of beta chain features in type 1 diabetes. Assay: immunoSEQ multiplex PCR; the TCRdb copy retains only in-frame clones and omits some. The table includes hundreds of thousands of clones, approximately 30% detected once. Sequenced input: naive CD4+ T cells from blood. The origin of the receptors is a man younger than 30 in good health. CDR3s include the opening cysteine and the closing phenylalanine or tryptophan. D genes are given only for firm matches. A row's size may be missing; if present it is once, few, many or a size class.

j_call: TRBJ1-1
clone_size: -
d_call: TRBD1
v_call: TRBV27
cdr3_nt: TGTGCCAGCAGGGGGACAGGGGGTACTGAAGCTTTCTTT
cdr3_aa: CASRGTGGTEAFF

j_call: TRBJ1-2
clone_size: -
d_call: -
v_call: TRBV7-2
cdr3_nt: TGTGCCGGAAGCACGGGGGACCGGTATGGCTACACCTTC
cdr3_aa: CAGSTGDRYGYTF

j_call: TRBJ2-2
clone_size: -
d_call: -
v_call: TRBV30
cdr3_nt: TGTGCCTGGAGTCCTCGGACGGCTAAGAACACCGGGGAGCTGTTTTTT
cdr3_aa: CAWSPRTAKNTGELFF

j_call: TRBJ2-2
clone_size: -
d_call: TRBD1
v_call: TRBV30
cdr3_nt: TGTGCCTGGAGTTGGTCAGGGGGCACCGGGGAGCTGTTTTTT
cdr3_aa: CAWSWSGGTGELFF

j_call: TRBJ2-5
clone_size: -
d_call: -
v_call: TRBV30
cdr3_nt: TGTGCCTGGAGTTCCCGAGGAGGAAGGACGGCTCAAGAGACCCAGTACTTC
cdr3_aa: CAWSSRGGRTAQETQYF

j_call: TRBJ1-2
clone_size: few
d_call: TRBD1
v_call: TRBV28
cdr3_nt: TGTGCCAGCAAAACAGGGGGCGGAAGTCCCTATGGCTACACCTTC
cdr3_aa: CASKTGGGSPYGYTF

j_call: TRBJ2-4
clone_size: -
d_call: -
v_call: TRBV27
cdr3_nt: TGTGCCAGCAGTAGCCCGCTGGGAAACATTCAGTACTTC
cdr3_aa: CASSSPLGNIQYF

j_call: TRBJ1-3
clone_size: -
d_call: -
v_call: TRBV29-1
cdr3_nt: TGCAGCGGGGGCGCTGGAAACACCATATATTTT
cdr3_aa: CSGGAGNTIYF

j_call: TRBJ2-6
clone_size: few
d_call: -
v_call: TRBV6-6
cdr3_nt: TGTGCCAGCAGTTACTCGAAAGCCTCTGGGGCCAACGTCCTGACTTTC
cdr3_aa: CASSYSKASGANVLTF

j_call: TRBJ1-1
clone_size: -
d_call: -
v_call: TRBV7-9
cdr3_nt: TGTGCCAGCAGCTTTGACTCGAACACTGAAGCTTTCTTT
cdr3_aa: CASSFDSNTEAFF

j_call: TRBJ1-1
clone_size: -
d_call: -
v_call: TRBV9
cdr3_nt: TGTGCCAGCAGCGTAGCCCAGACCTCCACTGAAGCTTTCTTT
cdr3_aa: CASSVAQTSTEAFF

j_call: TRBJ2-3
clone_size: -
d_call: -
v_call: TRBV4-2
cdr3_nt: TGTGCCAGCAGCCAAGTGGGTGATACGCAGTATTTT
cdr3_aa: CASSQVGDTQYF

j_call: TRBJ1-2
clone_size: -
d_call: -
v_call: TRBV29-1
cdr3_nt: TGCAGCGTTGGACACAGGGCGTTAAGCTACACCTTC
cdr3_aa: CSVGHRALSYTF

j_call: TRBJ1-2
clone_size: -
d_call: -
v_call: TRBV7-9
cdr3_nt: TGTGCCAGCGCCCAGTTGGTTTCTAACTATGGCTACACCTTC
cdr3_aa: CASAQLVSNYGYTF

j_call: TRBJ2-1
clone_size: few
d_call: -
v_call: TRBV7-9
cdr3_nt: TGTGCCAGCAGCTTAACAGGACTAGAGCAGTTCTTC
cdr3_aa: CASSLTGLEQFF

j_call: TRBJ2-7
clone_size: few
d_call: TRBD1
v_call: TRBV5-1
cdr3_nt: TGCGCCAGCAGCCACGGGACAGGAGTTTACGAGCAGTACTTC
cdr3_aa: CASSHGTGVYEQYF

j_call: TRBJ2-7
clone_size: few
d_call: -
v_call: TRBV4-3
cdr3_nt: TGCGCCAGCAGCAGATCGGCCGCGTCGTCCTACGAGCAGTACTTC
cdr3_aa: CASSRSAASSYEQYF

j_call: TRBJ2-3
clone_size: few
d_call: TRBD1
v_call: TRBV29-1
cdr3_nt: TGCAGCGTTGAGTTGACAGGGGGCCGGACAGATACGCAGTATTTT
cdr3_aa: CSVELTGGRTDTQYF

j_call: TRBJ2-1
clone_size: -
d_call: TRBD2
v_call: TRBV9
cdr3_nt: TGTGCCAGCAGCGTAGTTGCGGGAGGATCCTACAATGAGCAGTTCTTC
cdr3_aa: CASSVVAGGSYNEQFF

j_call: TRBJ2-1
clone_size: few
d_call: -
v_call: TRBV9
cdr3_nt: TGTGCCAGCAGCGTAGCTGGGGCGGCAAGCTCCTACAATGAGCAGTTCTTC
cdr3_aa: CASSVAGAASSYNEQFF

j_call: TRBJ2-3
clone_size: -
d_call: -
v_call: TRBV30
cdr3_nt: TGTGCCGAGGGGGTAGGTTCACTAGCAGATACGCAGTATTTT
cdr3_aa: CAEGVGSLADTQYF

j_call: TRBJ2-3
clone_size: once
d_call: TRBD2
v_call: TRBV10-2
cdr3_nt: TGCGCGAGCCTACCGATCGCGGGAGGCCGACAGGAGCAGTATTTT
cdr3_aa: CASLPIAGGRQEQYF

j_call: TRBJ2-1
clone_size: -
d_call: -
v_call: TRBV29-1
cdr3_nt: TGCAGCGGGACTACCAACAATGAGCAGTTCTTC
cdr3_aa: CSGTTNNEQFF

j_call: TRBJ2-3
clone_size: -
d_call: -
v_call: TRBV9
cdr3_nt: TGTGCCAGCAGCATCTGGGGGGTGTGGACAGATACGCAGTATTTT
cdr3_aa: CASSIWGVWTDTQYF

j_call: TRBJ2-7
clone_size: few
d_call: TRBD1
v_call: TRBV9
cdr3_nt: TGTGCCAGCAGCGGGGGGACAGCCAGTTCCTACGAGCAGTACTTC
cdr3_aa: CASSGGTASSYEQYF

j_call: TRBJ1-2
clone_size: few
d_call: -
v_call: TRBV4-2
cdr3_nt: TGTGCCAGCAGCCAGGACCATTATGGCTACACCTTC
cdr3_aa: CASSQDHYGYTF